The rows below give T cell receptor beta chains drawn from one sample of a study of cytomegalovirus exposure and HLA in healthy donors. Repertoires were generated with immunoSEQ multiplex PCR, while TCRdb's copy carries only in-frame clones and drops some. The sample holds about 260,000 clones, 84% seen once. Sequencing was carried out using PBMCs. The receptors stem from a woman between 35 and 50 years old in good health and CMV-seropositive. The CDR3 runs from the conserved cysteine through the conserved F or W. A D gene is named only where the DNA matches it firmly. Only part of the rows carry a size: once, few, many, or a class if the clone is expanded.

abundance,d_gene,len,v_gene,j_gene,CDR3nt,CDR3aa
.,.,16,TRBV5-1,TRBJ2-7,TGCGCCAGCAGCCCCAAGGGGGGGGCCGCCATCTACGAGCAGTACTTC,CASSPKGGAAIYEQYF
.,.,14,TRBV6-4,TRBJ2-3,TGTGCCAGCAGTGACTCAAGAGGCACAGATACGCAGTATTTT,CASSDSRGTDTQYF
.,.,11,TRBV30,TRBJ1-1,TGTGCCTGGAGTCCCCGGGATGAAGCTTTCTTT,CAWSPRDEAFF
.,TRBD1,14,TRBV19,TRBJ1-2,TGTGCCAGTAGCAGGGACAGGGGGAACTATGGCTACACCTTC,CASSRDRGNYGYTF
once,.,15,TRBV5-1,TRBJ2-1,TGCGCCAGCAGAAGAGGCGGCGGGGAGGACAATGAGCAGTTCTTC,CASRRGGGEDNEQFF
.,TRBD1,14,TRBV29-1,TRBJ2-3,TGCAGCGTTGTGGTGGGAGAACGACAGGGTACGCAGTATTTT,CSVVVGERQGTQYF
.,.,13,TRBV5-1,TRBJ2-1,TGCGCCAGCAGCTTAGGACAGTACAATGAGCAGTTCTTC,CASSLGQYNEQFF
.,TRBD2,15,TRBV6-5,TRBJ2-7,TGTGCCAGCAGGCCCGGACTAGCGGACTCCTACGAGCAGTACTTC,CASRPGLADSYEQYF
.,.,17,TRBV4-2,TRBJ2-5,TGTGCCAGCAGCCAAGATCGGAGGGCCATGGGGCAAGAGACCCAGTACTTC,CASSQDRRAMGQETQYF
.,TRBD2,21,TRBV7-8,TRBJ2-1,TGTGCCAGCAGCTTAGCGATTAGGGGACTAGCGGGACTTAGCTCCTACAATGAGCAGTTCTTC,CASSLAIRGLAGLSSYNEQFF
.,TRBD2,15,TRBV7-2,TRBJ2-7,TGTGCCAGCAGCTTAGATAGCGGGAGGGCCCTCGAGCAGTACTTC,CASSLDSGRALEQYF
.,TRBD2,16,TRBV11-3,TRBJ2-3,TGTGCCAGCAGCCCCACACCACTAGCGGGATCAGATACGCAGTATTTT,CASSPTPLAGSDTQYF
.,TRBD2,17,TRBV4-2,TRBJ2-1,TGTGCCAGCAGCCAAGATACGGCGGGAGGGCCACTCTATGAGCAGTTCTTC,CASSQDTAGGPLYEQFF
.,.,14,TRBV2,TRBJ2-2,TGTGCCAGCAGCGAGACTCGGAACACCGGGGAGCTGTTTTTT,CASSETRNTGELFF
.,.,15,TRBV7-7,TRBJ2-1,TGTGCTAGCAGCTTAGCTCCTAGCAGTTACAATGAGCAGTTCTTC,CASSLAPSSYNEQFF
.,.,13,TRBV5-8,TRBJ1-1,TGTGCCAGCAGCCCAGACATGGGTGGTCGGGCTTTCTTT,CASSPDMGGRAFF
.,.,18,TRBV7-2,TRBJ2-6,TGTGCCAGCAGCTTAAACCTACCGGGATCTGCCGGGGCCAACGTCCTGACTTTC,CASSLNLPGSAGANVLTF
.,.,16,TRBV5-6,TRBJ1-6,TGTGCCAGCAGCTTGGCTGGCGGCCCCGGTAATTCACCCCTCCACTTT,CASSLAGGPGNSPLHF
.,.,16,TRBV7-8,TRBJ2-1,TGTGCCAGCAGCTTAGGTAGGGCAGGGCCCTACAATGAGCAGTTCTTC,CASSLGRAGPYNEQFF
.,TRBD1,16,TRBV11-1,TRBJ2-2,TGTGCCAGCAGTTCCCGGGACAGGGGTTTCTCCGGGGAGCTGTTTTTT,CASSSRDRGFSGELFF